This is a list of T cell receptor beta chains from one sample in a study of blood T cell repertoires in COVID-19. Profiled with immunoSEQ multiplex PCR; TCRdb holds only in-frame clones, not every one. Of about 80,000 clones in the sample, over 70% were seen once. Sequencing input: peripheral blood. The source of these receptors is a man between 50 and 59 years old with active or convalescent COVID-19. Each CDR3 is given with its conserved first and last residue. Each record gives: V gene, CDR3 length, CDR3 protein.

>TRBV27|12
CASSPGTHEQYF
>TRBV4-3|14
CASSQGLGAHGYTF
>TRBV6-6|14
CASSYSSSVETQYF
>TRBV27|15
CASSPTRGGVDTQYF
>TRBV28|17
CASSPPGTGSNTGELFF
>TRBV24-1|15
CATSDAGGPTDTQYF
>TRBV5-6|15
CASSSTRSTGQPQHF
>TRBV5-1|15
CASSPTSGGRYEQYF
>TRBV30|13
CAWALDRDYGYTF
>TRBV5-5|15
CASSLMSISNSPLHF
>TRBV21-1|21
CASSKSGLAGAVNSGANVLTF
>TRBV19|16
CATTRNGQGGSYEQYF
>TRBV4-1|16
CASSALRDSGLNEQFF
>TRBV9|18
CASSIGLAGGPNTGELFF
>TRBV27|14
CASSFGGSLYGYTF
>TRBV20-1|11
CSAREAFNAFF
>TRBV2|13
CASTLQATDTQYF
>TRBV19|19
CASSPVQSLPGYYNSPLHF
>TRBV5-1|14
CASSLAEEGTGYTF
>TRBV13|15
CASSLGQGGVQPQHF
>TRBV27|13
CASSFRESYEQYF
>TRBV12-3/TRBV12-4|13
CASSRDREDTQYF
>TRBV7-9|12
CASSPSTYEQYF
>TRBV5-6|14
CASSLYRAGNTIYF
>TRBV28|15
CASRADRARGEPQHF
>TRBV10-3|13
CAISGGLAVEQYF
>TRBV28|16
CASSFQVGTVNEKLFF
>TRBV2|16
CASSGTGDSSGNTIYF
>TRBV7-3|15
CASSLTGDGYNEQFF
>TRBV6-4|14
CASSPLGQADTQYF
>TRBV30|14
CAVSRDRENQPQHF
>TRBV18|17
CASSPTTGGEEGETQYF
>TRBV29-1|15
CSVGKGAGLNTEAFF
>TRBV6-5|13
CASGTGVNYEQYF
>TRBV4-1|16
CASSQVSRGPHQPQHF
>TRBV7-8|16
CASSPRGGTDTGELFF
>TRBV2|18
CASSEGELGLAGANVLTF
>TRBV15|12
CATSRQNTEAFF
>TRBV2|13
CAGAAGGPGEQFF
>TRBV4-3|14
CASSQTATNEKLFF
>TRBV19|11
CATRSNTEAFF
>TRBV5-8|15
CASSPRGITTGELFF
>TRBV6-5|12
CASSPTPGKQYF
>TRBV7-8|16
CASSLGTSGGLETQYF
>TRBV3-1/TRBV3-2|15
CASSQEAGEYNEQFF
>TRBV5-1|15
CASSLASGAGNEQFF
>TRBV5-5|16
CASSKQGAATNEKLFF
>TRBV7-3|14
CASSLYAGETEAFF
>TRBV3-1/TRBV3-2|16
CASSQDPAGGHDEQFF
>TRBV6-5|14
CASSPGGKEDEQYF
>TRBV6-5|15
CASSYSAGAFEAQYF
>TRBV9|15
CASSVAVGGAYEQYF
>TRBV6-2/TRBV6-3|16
CASSSHREGSNQPQHF
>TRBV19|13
CASGLAGQETQYF
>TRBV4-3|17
CASSQQSRDRDKDTQYF
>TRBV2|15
CASSAPGIQAQPQHF
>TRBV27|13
CASRTEVGTEAFF
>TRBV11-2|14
CASSLDIRNTEAFF
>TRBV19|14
CASSQVSGANVLTF